The 15 T cell receptor beta chains given below trace back to one sample, sequenced in a study of T-cell reconstitution after alpha-beta-depleted transplantation in children. This sample's TCRbeta library carried unique molecular identifier barcodes. TCRdb passed the PCR reads through MiXCR, listing each CDR3 protein once. The sample consists of fewer than 350,000 distinct CDR3 sequences, 11% of them appearing once. The sample consisted of peripheral blood, taken 180 days after TCRalphabeta/CD19-depleted stem cell transplant. These receptors were taken from a male patient aged 2-9 years who had a stem cell transplant for chronic granulomatous disease, so the T cells may come from the graft donor.

This clonotype came up many times. The chain carries TRBV10-3 and TRBJ2-1; 14 bases agree with TRBD2. J was trimmed by 8 bases and V by 3 bases; bases with no gene match: 3. Germline CDR1 is ENHRY and CDR2 is SYGVKD. This CDR3 region has 15 residues. CDR3 loop: CAISEGTSGSHEQFF. The CDR3 DNA reads TGTGCCATCAGTGAAGGGACTAGCGGGAGTCATGAGCAGTTCTTC.

This clonotype was counted many times. This chain uses TRBV24-1 with TRBJ2-1, with D unresolved. Germline V lookup: CDR1 KGHDR, CDR2 SFDVKD. The germline V and J ends were trimmed by 0 bases and 5 bases, with 7 bases remaining between them. The length of the CDR3 is 14 residues. CDR3 residues: CATSDLRSNNEQFF. The DNA of the CDR3 is TGTGCCACCAGTGATTTGAGGAGCAACAATGAGCAGTTCTTC.

This clonotype was seen many times. The chain couples TRBV7-6 to TRBJ2-1; 7 bases line up with TRBD2. J lost 8 bases, V lost 1 base, and 11 bases had no gene match. Germline V CDR1 and CDR2: SGHVS, FNYEAQ. The CDR3 is 16 amino acids. CDR3 bases: TGTGCCAGCAGCTTAGTTTCCGACGGGAGGAGGCATGAGCAGTTCTTC. It encodes CASSLVSDGRRHEQFF.

Many counts were recorded for this clonotype. The rearrangement joins TRBV27 to TRBJ2-1; 9 bases agree with TRBD2. The CDR3 extends over 17 amino acids. Trimming took 5 bases from V and 0 from J; bases not matched to a gene: 8. The V gene's germline CDR1 is MNHEY and CDR2 SMNVEV (reference sequence). CDR3 region: CASSTQTSGSSYNEQFF. In nucleotides, the CDR3 is TGTGCCAGCAGTACTCAGACTAGCGGCAGCTCCTACAATGAGCAGTTCTTC.

Ten or more counts support this clonotype. The V gene is TRBV9, the J gene TRBJ2-7; 10 bases align to TRBD1. V lost 4 bases, J lost 6 bases, and 16 bases stayed unmatched. Germline CDR1 SGDLS, CDR2 YYNGEE. The CDR3 consists of 17 residues. The CDR3 here is CASSPRGLGDRGGEQYF. DNA of the CDR3: TGTGCCAGCAGCCCAAGGGGGTTAGGGGACAGGGGTGGCGAGCAGTACTTC.

This clonotype appeared many times. This chain uses TRBV27 with TRBJ2-7; 12 nucleotides agree with TRBD2. V dropped 5 bases and J dropped 0; count of bases not matched to a gene: 5. The CDR3 contains 16 residues. The germline gives CDR1 MNHEY, CDR2 SMNVEV (reference sequence). The CDR3 sequence is CASSLRLAGDSYEQYF. The DNA of the CDR3 is TGTGCCAGCAGTCTGAGACTAGCGGGAGACTCCTACGAGCAGTACTTC.

This clonotype was seen at least ten times. V is TRBV6-2 or TRBV6-3 and J is TRBJ2-7; 8 bases align to TRBD1. The V and J ends lost 4 bases and 3 bases, in that order; junction bases with no gene match: 23. The CDR3 consists of 20 residues. Germline assignment: CDR1 MNHEY and CDR2 SVGEGT. The CDR3 DNA follows: TGTGCCAGCAGTTCCCCAACGACCGGGACAGGTCCCATGGGATTCTACGAGCAGTACTTC. Amino acids: CASSSPTTGTGPMGFYEQYF.

This clonotype has a handful of counts. The CDR3 here is CSAQTLAVDEQFF. CDR3 nucleotides: TGCAGTGCTCAAACCCTAGCGGTAGATGAGCAGTTCTTC. The chain employs TRBV20-1 and TRBJ2-1; the match to TRBD2 covers 7 bases. The CDR3 contains 13 residues. Germline V gives CDR1 DFQATT, CDR2 SNEGSKA (reference sequence). Unmatched junction bases numbered 9, after V lost 5 bases and J lost 8 bases.

Only a few counts were recorded for this clonotype. The chain is built from TRBV20-1 and TRBJ2-1, with TRBD2 matching 7 bases. Germline CDR1 is DFQATT and CDR2 is SNEGSKA (reference sequence). V was clipped by 3 bases and J by 6 bases; unmatched bases: 2. This CDR3 has 12 residues. CDR3 bases: TGCAGTGCTAGTACTAGCGTCAATGAGCAGTTCTTC. Translation gives CSASTSVNEQFF.

This clonotype was detected only a few times. CDR3 loop: CASSFPHSGVNEKLFF. The CDR3 coding sequence is TGTGCCAGCAGTTTTCCCCACTCGGGTGTAAATGAAAAACTGTTTTTT. The chain employs TRBV12-3 or TRBV12-4 and TRBJ1-4; the D is unclear. V lost 3 bases and J lost 5, with 16 bases in between. The CDR3 totals 16 residues.

This clonotype was observed many times. V is TRBV11-2 and J is TRBJ2-2; D possibly corresponds to TRBD2 (5 bases). In germline, CDR1 is SGHAT, CDR2 FQNNGV. Trimming stripped 5 bases from V and 7 bases from J, with 17 bases between. This CDR3 has 15 residues. CDR3 residues: CASSPERVWDGELFF. The CDR3 nucleotides read TGTGCCAGCAGCCCTGAGAGGGTATGGGACGGGGAGCTGTTTTTT.

On this clonotype itself: Just one base apart from a much larger clone, this may be a read error. The CDR3 DNA sequence: TGTGCCAGAAGCTTAGATATGGGGAAGGGGGAGACCCAGTACTTC. Its protein is CARSLDMGKGETQYF. The rearrangement joins TRBV7-2 to TRBJ2-5; the D gene is possibly TRBD1 (5 bases). CDR1 is SGHTA and CDR2 is FQGNSA in the germline V gene. CDR3 length: 15 amino acids. Using reference TRBV7-2 and TRBJ2-5 for the parts outside the CDR3, the full variable domain is GAGVSQSPSNKVTEKGKDVELRCDPISGHTALYWYRQSLGQGLEFLIYFQGNSAPDKSGLPSDRFSAERTGGSVSTLTIQRTQQEDSAVYLCARSLDMGKGETQYFGPGTRLLVL.

This clonotype has a count of ten or more. The chain couples TRBV11-2 to TRBJ2-7, with D possibly TRBD2 on 6 matching bases. The CDR3 extends over 15 amino acids. Trimming cost V 6 bases and J 0 bases, with 15 bases left between them. The germline CDR1 and CDR2 sequences are SGHAT and FQNNGV. The CDR3 region is CASRSRGTHSYEQYF. In DNA, the CDR3 is TGTGCCAGCAGGTCCCGGGGGACCCACTCCTACGAGCAGTACTTC.

This sequence joins TRBV6-1 and TRBJ2-1; a possible D gene is TRBD2 (5 bases). Germline CDR1 is MNHNS and CDR2 is SASEGT. The CDR3 spans 15 residues. Trimming shortened V by 7 bases and J by 0 bases, and 13 bases separated the two germline ends. The CDR3 nucleotides read TGTGCCAGCACCCCCAGCGGTAGCTCCTACAATGAGCAGTTCTTC. Its translation: CASTPSGSSYNEQFF.

The CDR3 coding sequence is TGTGCCAGCTCACCACCGGGGCTAGCGGGGAGATACAATGAGCAGTTCTTC. Its protein product is CASSPPGLAGRYNEQFF. The chain couples TRBV18 to TRBJ2-1; 9 positions match TRBD2. With V trimmed by 0 bases and J by 4 bases, 7 bases remained unmatched. CDR3 size: 17 residues. Looked up from germline, CDR1 is KGHSH and CDR2 is LQKENI.